This T cell receptor (beta chain) was identified in a study of T cell responses to AZD1222 COVID-19 vaccine. General observations from the study: With dominance at 160-218 and 743-854, vaccine-associated CD4 TCRs spanned spike.

TCRdb's copy holds only in-frame clones and misses some; the assay was immunoSEQ multiplex PCR. The table records some 130,000 clones, 85% to 95% of them present only once. Germline CDR1 reads LGHNA; CDR2 reads YSLEER. V lost 0 bases and J 4 bases, leaving 13 bases between the germline ends. This CDR3 spans 15 amino acids. Details on this clone: Its target is not known.

The sample consisted of peripheral blood, taken 28 days after the second AZD1222 dose. V is TRBV4-3 and J is TRBJ2-7; D uncertain. This receptor was obtained from an adult who received the AZD1222 COVID-19 vaccine. The CDR3 DNA follows: TGCGCCAGCAGCCAAGACCCGGAGCCCCCGTACGAGCAGTACTTC. Protein product: CASSQDPEPPYEQYF.